These 21 T cell receptor beta chains share one sample of origin, sequenced in a study of identical twins (dated by TCRdb to the mid-2010s). The library was generated by 5' RACE. The sequencer was an Illumina HiSeq 2000. TCRdb redid the processing of the public reads, applying fastp at Q25 and MiXCR, and retained in-frame beta chains. Rows are combined by CDR3 protein, so each entry shows the most common genes and DNA. In all, the sample holds roughly 770,000 distinct CDR3 sequences, and 15% to 20% of those were seen once. Clones ranked in the top ten supply around 13% of the sample. The sample also formed part of further work on T cells expressing NK-cell markers.

The sample was PBMCs. These receptors came from a woman aged 18-29 years in good health.

The chain uses TRBV3-1 and TRBJ2-6; possibly TRBD2 for D (5 bases). This CDR3 is 16 amino acids long. V was shortened by 4 bases and J by 0 bases, with 10 bases between the two germline ends. The germline V gene encodes CDR1 LGHDT and CDR2 YNNKEL (reference sequence). For the CDR3, the DNA is TGTGCCAGCAGCCCTCGGGGATCCTCTGGGGCCAACGTCCTGACTTTC. Protein: CASSPRGSSGANVLTF.

This clonotype came up a few times. The rearrangement joins TRBV5-6 to TRBJ2-6; D call uncertain. Trimming took off 1 base at V and 2 bases at J, with 10 bases between the two ends. CDR3 size: 16 residues. Germline CDR1 is SGHDT and CDR2 is YYEEEE. The CDR3 here is CASSLYQLPGANVLTF. The CDR3 region has the DNA TGTGCCAGCAGCTTGTATCAGCTTCCTGGGGCCAACGTCCTGACTTTC.

The sample holds a few counts of this clonotype. This rearrangement joins TRBV18 to TRBJ1-2; D is ambiguous. The CDR3 loop spans 14 amino acids. Trimming took 0 bases from V and 8 from J, leaving 13 bases between them. CDR1 is KGHSH and CDR2 is LQKENI in the germline V gene. CDR3 protein: CASSPPSGMRGYTF. The CDR3 nucleotides are TGTGCCAGCTCACCACCGTCGGGGATGAGGGGCTACACCTTC.

The rearrangement joins TRBV5-6 to TRBJ2-7; D call uncertain. The CDR3 spans 12 residues. In germline, CDR1 is SGHDT, CDR2 YYEEEE. V was shortened by 1 base and J by 6 bases, with 8 bases between the two germline ends. The CDR3 DNA is TGTGCCAGCAGCTTGTCAGCGCTCGAGCAGTACTTC. It codes for CASSLSALEQYF.

The table lists this clonotype with a few counts. This chain connects TRBV7-2 to TRBJ2-1, with 7 positions matching TRBD2. The V and J ends lost 2 bases and 5 bases, in that order; junction bases with no gene match: 12. CDR3 size: 17 residues. CDR1 SGHTA and CDR2 FQGNSA come from the germline V gene. The CDR3 is CASSLRPRASGDNEQFF. For the CDR3, the DNA is TGTGCCAGCAGCTTACGACCGAGGGCTAGCGGCGACAATGAGCAGTTCTTC.

J is TRBJ2-1 and V is TRBV4-1; D is possibly TRBD1 or TRBD2 (5 bases each). This CDR3 spans 16 amino acids. V was pared by 0 bases and J by 1 base, with 10 bases between. CDR1 is MGHRA, CDR2 YSYEKL, per germline. CDR3 bases: TGCGCCAGCAGCCAAGAGGGGACCTATTCCTACAATGAGCAGTTCTTC. Translated: CASSQEGTYSYNEQFF.

Ten or more counts support this clonotype. The chain combines TRBV12-3 or TRBV12-4 with TRBJ2-1; 9 nucleotides match TRBD1. V lost 5 bases and J lost 8; bases outside the gene matches: 4. The CDR3 contains 13 residues. The CDR3 DNA sequence: TGTGCCAGCAGTGACAGGGGGAAGGATGAGCAGTTCTTC. It specifies CASSDRGKDEQFF.

The table lists this clonotype with many counts. V and J are TRBV5-1 and TRBJ1-2; D perhaps matches TRBD1 (6 bases). Germline V gene sequence: CDR1 SGHRS, CDR2 YFSETQ. V lost 4 bases and J 4 bases, leaving 11 bases between the germline ends. This CDR3 spans 13 amino acids. The CDR3 DNA reads as TGCGCCAGCAGCGAACAGGGCAGCTATGGCTACACCTTC. Translating gives CASSEQGSYGYTF.

The V and J genes are TRBV12-3 or TRBV12-4 and TRBJ2-2, with D uncertain. V gave up 2 bases and J gave up 5 bases, with 6 bases separating them. The CDR3 is made up of 13 amino acids. The chain's CDR3 is CASSLRQTGELFF. The DNA of the CDR3 is TGTGCCAGCAGTTTAAGGCAGACCGGGGAGCTGTTTTTT.

This chain links TRBV10-3 with TRBJ1-1, with D possibly being TRBD1 (6 bases). V was clipped by 6 bases and J by 0 bases, with 20 bases between them. Germline CDR1 ENHRY, CDR2 SYGVKD. The CDR3 has 17 amino acids. In DNA, the CDR3 is TGTGCCATCAGGGGGACCGGGGGCAAGGACATGAACACTGAAGCTTTCTTT. This sequence encodes CAIRGTGGKDMNTEAFF.

The J gene is TRBJ1-5, the V gene TRBV24-1, with 9 bases identical to TRBD1. V trimming: 9 bases; J trimming: 4 bases; junction bases outside the gene matches: 6. This CDR3 comprises 14 residues. CDR1 is KGHDR and CDR2 is SFDVKD in the germline V gene. CDR3 sequence reads: CATAGTGRNQPQHF. CDR3 nucleotides: TGTGCCACCGCCGGGACAGGGCGGAATCAGCCCCAGCATTTT.

This clonotype was seen only a few times. The V and J genes are TRBV6-5 and TRBJ2-7, with a possible D match to TRBD1 (6 bases). The ends were cut back, 0 bases at V and 6 bases at J, with 18 bases in the middle. The CDR3 sequence is 16 residues long. Germline CDR1 MNHEY, CDR2 SVGAGI. The CDR3 is CASSYSTTGSGREQYF. The CDR3 nucleotides are TGTGCCAGCAGTTACTCGACAACAGGGAGTGGTCGCGAGCAGTACTTC.

This chain uses TRBV12-3 or TRBV12-4 with TRBJ1-1; no firm D call. V lost 6 bases and J lost 1, with 9 bases in between. The CDR3 totals 13 residues. CDR3 nucleotide sequence: TGTGCCAGCAGATTGAACGGGAACACTGAAGCTTTCTTT. Its protein product is CASRLNGNTEAFF.

This clonotype has a handful of counts. The rearrangement joins TRBV20-1 to TRBJ2-1; D is ambiguous. Trimming took 3 bases from V and 2 from J, leaving 8 bases between them. The CDR3 has 13 amino acids. The V gene's germline CDR1 is DFQATT and CDR2 SNEGSKA (reference sequence). Here the CDR3 DNA reads TGCAGTGCTAGTGTATCCCCCTACAATGAGCAGTTCTTC. This gives the protein CSASVSPYNEQFF.

The chain links TRBV5-5 to TRBJ2-3, with D maybe TRBD2 (6 bases). The germline V gene has CDR1 SGHKS and CDR2 YYEKEE (reference sequence). The CDR3 loop spans 14 amino acids. The ends were cut back, 4 bases at V and 3 bases at J, with 12 bases in the middle. This CDR3 is CASSERERTDTQYF. CDR3 coding DNA: TGTGCCAGCAGCGAACGGGAGAGAACAGATACGCAGTATTTT.

In its sample, this clonotype was seen a few times. The rearrangement joins TRBV6-1 to TRBJ2-5; 8 bases map to TRBD2. Germline V gene sequence: CDR1 MNHNS, CDR2 SASEGT. The CDR3 sequence is 13 residues long. The trim removed 7 bases at V and 2 bases at J, leaving 3 bases unmatched. The CDR3 DNA is TGTGCCAGCACCGGGAGGGGACAAGAGACCCAGTACTTC. This codes for CASTGRGQETQYF.

This clonotype was detected ten times or more. V is TRBV7-6 and J is TRBJ1-6; maybe TRBD1 (5 bases). The length of the CDR3 is 14 residues. Germline values: CDR1 SGHVS, CDR2 FNYEAQ. With 6 bases removed from V and 5 bases from J, the gap between germline ends came to 11 bases. CDR3: CASSLTANNSPLHF. DNA for the CDR3: TGTGCCAGCAGTTTGACAGCCAATAATTCACCCCTCCACTTT.

This clonotype occurred a few times. J is TRBJ2-1 and V is TRBV20-1; 7 nucleotides match TRBD2. V shed 6 bases, J shed 10 bases, and the junction held 9 bases outside the gene matches. There are 12 residues in the CDR3. Germline V gene lookup returns CDR1 DFQATT and CDR2 SNEGSKA (reference sequence). The CDR3 sequence: CSAKREVDEQFF. CDR3 DNA: TGCAGTGCAAAACGGGAGGTCGACGAGCAGTTCTTC.

This clonotype has only a few counts. This chain links TRBV10-3 with TRBJ2-4; 7 bases match TRBD2. CDR1 is ENHRY and CDR2 is SYGVKD in the germline V gene. The CDR3 is 13 amino acids. With V trimmed by 2 bases and J by 8 bases, 3 bases remained unmatched. DNA for the CDR3: TGTGCCATCAGTGAGGCGGGGGTGGACATTCAGTACTTC. Translation gives CAISEAGVDIQYF.

V gene TRBV7-2 combines with J gene TRBJ1-5; D gene ambiguous. Germline values: CDR1 SGHTA, CDR2 FQGNSA. CDR3 length: 14 residues. The V end lost 5 bases, the J end lost 2 bases, and 10 bases lay between the germline ends. The CDR3 nucleotides are TGTGCCAGCAGCCAGGATTGGGGCAATCAGCCCCAGCATTTT. It translates to CASSQDWGNQPQHF.

In its sample, this clonotype was seen a few times. The chain links TRBV29-1 to TRBJ2-3; 9 bases fit TRBD2. The CDR3 runs 14 residues. V lost 6 bases and J lost 5; bases outside the gene matches: 9. Germline V CDR1 and CDR2: SQVTM, ANQGSEA. CDR3 DNA sequence: TGCAGCGTCCTAGGCGGGAGGGCCGGAGATACGCAGTATTTT. This translates into CSVLGGRAGDTQYF.